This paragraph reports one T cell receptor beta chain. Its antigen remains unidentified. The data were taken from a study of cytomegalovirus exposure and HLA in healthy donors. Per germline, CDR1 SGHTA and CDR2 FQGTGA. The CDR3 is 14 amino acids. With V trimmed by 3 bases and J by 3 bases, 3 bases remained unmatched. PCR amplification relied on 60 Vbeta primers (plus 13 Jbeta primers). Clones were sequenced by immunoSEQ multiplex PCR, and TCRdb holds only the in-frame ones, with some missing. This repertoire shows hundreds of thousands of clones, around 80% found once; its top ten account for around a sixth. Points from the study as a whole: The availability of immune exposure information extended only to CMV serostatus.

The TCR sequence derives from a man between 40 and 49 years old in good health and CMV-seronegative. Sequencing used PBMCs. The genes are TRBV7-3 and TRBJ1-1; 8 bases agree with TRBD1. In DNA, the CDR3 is TGTGCCAGCAGCTTCACAGGGGGGGACACTGAAGCTTTCTTT. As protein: CASSFTGGDTEAFF.